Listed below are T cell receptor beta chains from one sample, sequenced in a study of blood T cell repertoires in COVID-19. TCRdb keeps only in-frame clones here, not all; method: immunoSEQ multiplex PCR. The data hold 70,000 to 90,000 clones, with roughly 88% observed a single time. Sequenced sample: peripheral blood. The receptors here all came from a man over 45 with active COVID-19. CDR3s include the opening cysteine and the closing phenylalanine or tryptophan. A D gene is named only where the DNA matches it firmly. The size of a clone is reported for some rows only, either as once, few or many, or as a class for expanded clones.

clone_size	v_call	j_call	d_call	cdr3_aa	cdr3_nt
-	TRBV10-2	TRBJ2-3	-	CASRGTGTPTDTQYF	TGCGCCAGCAGGGGTACCGGGACTCCGACAGATACGCAGTATTTT
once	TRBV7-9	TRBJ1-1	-	CASSSRDIEAFF	TGTGCCAGCAGCTCCCGGGATATTGAAGCTTTCTTT
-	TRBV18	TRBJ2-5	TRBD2	CASRAQGLAGLQETQYF	TGTGCCAGCCGGGCCCAAGGACTAGCGGGCTTACAAGAGACCCAGTACTTC
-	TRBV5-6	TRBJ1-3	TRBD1	CASSLLTGTGNTIYF	TGTGCCAGCAGCTTGCTGACAGGGACTGGAAACACCATATATTTT
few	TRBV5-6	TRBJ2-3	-	CASTTGRVASTDTQYF	TGTGCCAGCACCACAGGCAGGGTAGCTAGCACAGATACGCAGTATTTT
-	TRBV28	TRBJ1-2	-	CASSPGTRRGYTF	TGTGCCAGCAGTCCGGGGACACGACGGGGCTACACCTTC
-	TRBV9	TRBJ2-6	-	CASSPRPSGANVLTF	TGTGCCAGCAGCCCACGCCCTAGCGGGGCCAACGTCCTGACTTTC
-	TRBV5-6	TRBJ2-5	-	CASSLRVVGQETQYF	TGTGCCAGCAGCTTGCGGGTTGTTGGCCAAGAGACCCAGTACTTC
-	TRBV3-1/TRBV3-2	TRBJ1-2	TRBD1	CASSQRGTAYGYTF	TGTGCCAGCAGCCAAAGGGGGACAGCCTATGGCTACACCTTC
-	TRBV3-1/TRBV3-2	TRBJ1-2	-	CASSQDHSGRGYTF	TGTGCCAGCAGCCAAGACCACAGCGGTCGGGGCTACACCTTC
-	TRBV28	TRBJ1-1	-	CASSRTEAFF	TGTGCCAGCTCCCGGACTGAAGCTTTCTTT
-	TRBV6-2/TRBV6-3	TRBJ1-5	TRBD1	CASSPGTGRPPVQPQHF	TGTGCCAGCAGTCCCGGGACAGGGAGGCCCCCGGTTCAGCCCCAGCATTTT
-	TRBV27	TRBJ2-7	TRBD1	CASSSTGGPYEQYF	TGTGCCAGCAGTTCGACAGGGGGCCCCTACGAGCAGTACTTC
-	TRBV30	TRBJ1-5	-	CAWSRDSPMGQPQHF	TGTGCCTGGAGTAGAGACTCCCCCATGGGTCAGCCCCAGCATTTT
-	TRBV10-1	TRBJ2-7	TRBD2	CASRRDRSGRAVGFPLSPPYEQYF	TGCGCCAGCCGAAGGGACCGTAGCGGGAGGGCGGTGGGGTTTCCTCTCTCCCCACCCTACGAGCAGTACTTC
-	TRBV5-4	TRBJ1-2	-	CASSLGGTTGGGYTF	TGTGCCAGCAGCTTGGGGGGGACGACAGGCGGTGGCTACACCTTC
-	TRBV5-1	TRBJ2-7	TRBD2	CASSPGLVGYEQYF	TGCGCCAGCAGCCCAGGACTAGTAGGCTACGAGCAGTACTTC
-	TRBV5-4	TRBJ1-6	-	CASSLGIGSPLHF	TGTGCCAGCAGCTTGGGAATCGGTTCACCCCTCCACTTT
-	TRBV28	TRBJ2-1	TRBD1	CASSITQQGAREQFF	TGTGCCAGCAGTATTACCCAACAGGGGGCGAGAGAGCAGTTCTTC
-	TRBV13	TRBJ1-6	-	CASSSAVSRGMGNSPLHF	TGTGCCAGCAGCTCCGCTGTGTCCAGGGGAATGGGTAATTCACCCCTCCACTTT
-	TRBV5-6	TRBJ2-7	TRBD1	CASSSDRGYEQYF	TGTGCCAGCAGCTCGGACAGGGGCTACGAGCAGTACTTC
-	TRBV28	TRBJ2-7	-	CASSLYAGSSYEQYF	TGTGCCAGCAGTTTATATGCGGGGAGCTCCTACGAGCAGTACTTC
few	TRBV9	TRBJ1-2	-	CASSAQGLHGYTF	TGTGCCAGCAGCGCCCAGGGACTCCATGGCTACACCTTC
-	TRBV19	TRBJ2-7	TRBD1	CASSIEGTDPYEQYF	TGTGCCAGTAGTATAGAGGGGACAGATCCCTACGAGCAGTACTTC
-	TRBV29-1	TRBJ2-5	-	CSVGVFSGETQYF	TGCAGCGTTGGGGTGTTTTCGGGAGAGACCCAGTACTTC
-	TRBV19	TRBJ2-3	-	CASSIRVPDTQYF	TGTGCCAGTAGTATTCGCGTCCCAGATACGCAGTATTTT
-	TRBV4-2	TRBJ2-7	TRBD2	CASSQSGTTSSYEQYF	TGTGCCAGCAGCCAATCCGGGACTACTAGCTCCTACGAGCAGTACTTC
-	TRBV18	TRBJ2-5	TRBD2	CASSPPGGSDQETQYF	TGTGCCAGCTCACCACCGGGCGGGAGCGACCAAGAGACCCAGTACTTC
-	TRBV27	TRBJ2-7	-	CASRVRGPTSEQYF	TGTGCCAGCAGGGTCAGGGGCCCCACCTCCGAGCAGTACTTC
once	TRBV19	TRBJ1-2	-	CASRPGVSGYGYTF	TGTGCCAGTAGGCCCGGGGTATCGGGCTATGGCTACACCTTC
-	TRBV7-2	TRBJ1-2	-	CASSSPGSLYGYTF	TGTGCCAGCAGCTCTCCCGGGAGTTTATATGGCTACACCTTC
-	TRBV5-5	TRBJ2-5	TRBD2	CASIRAAGEGETQYF	TGTGCCAGCATCCGGGCTGCGGGAGAGGGGGAGACCCAGTACTTC
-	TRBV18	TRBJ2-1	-	CASSEDRTKVYNEQFF	TGTGCCAGCTCCGAGGATCGGACTAAAGTTTACAATGAGCAGTTCTTC
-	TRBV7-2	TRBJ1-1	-	CASSLQVQSEAFF	TGTGCCAGCAGCTTACAGGTTCAGTCTGAAGCTTTCTTT
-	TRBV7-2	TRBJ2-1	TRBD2	CASSLERGREQFF	TGTGCCAGCAGCTTAGAGCGGGGACGTGAGCAGTTCTTC
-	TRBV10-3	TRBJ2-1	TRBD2	CAIGLAGNEQFF	TGTGCCATAGGGCTAGCGGGCAATGAGCAGTTCTTC
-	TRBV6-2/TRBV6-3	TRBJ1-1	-	CASSLYPGNTEAFF	TGTGCCAGCAGCTTATACCCGGGGAACACTGAAGCTTTCTTT
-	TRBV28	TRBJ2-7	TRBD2	CASSPGGKTYEQYF	TGTGCCAGCAGCCCGGGGGGGAAAACCTACGAGCAGTACTTC
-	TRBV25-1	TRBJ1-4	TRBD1	CASSEFTRTGRNEKLFF	TGTGCCAGCAGTGAATTCACCCGGACAGGGAGAAATGAAAAACTGTTTTTT
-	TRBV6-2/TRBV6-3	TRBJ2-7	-	CASSYPFFEQYF	TGTGCCAGCAGTTACCCCTTTTTCGAGCAGTACTTC
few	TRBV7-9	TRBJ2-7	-	CASSLPVSSYEQYF	TGTGCCAGCAGCTTACCGGTTAGCTCCTACGAGCAGTACTTC
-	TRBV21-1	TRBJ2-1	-	CASSKGPTSGGSYNEQFF	TGTGCCAGCAGCAAAGGTCCGACTAGCGGTGGCTCCTACAATGAGCAGTTCTTC
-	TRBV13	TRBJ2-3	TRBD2	CASSLWGSGGSTDTQYF	TGTGCCAGCAGCTTATGGGGTAGCGGGGGAAGCACAGATACGCAGTATTTT
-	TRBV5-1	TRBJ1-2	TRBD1	CASSLDRGQIGYTF	TGCGCCAGCAGCTTAGACAGGGGGCAAATCGGCTACACCTTC
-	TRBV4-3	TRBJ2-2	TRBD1	CASSQIQGAGGELFF	TGCGCCAGCAGCCAAATACAGGGGGCTGGCGGGGAGCTGTTTTTT
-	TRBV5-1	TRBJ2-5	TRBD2	CASSLEGLAVETQYF	TGCGCCAGCAGCTTGGAGGGACTAGCGGTCGAGACCCAGTACTTC
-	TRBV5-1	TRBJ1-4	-	CASSLAGDGSEKLFF	TGCGCCAGCAGCTTGGCCGGAGACGGTAGCGAAAAACTGTTTTTT
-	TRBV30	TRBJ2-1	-	CAWTPGDQQFF	TGTGCCTGGACCCCCGGGGATCAGCAGTTCTTC
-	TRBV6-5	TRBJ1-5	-	CAARGFGQPQHF	TGTGCCGCCAGGGGTTTCGGGCAGCCCCAGCATTTT
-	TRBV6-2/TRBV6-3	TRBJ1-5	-	CASSYSGRATYSNQPQHF	TGTGCCAGCAGTTACTCTGGGAGGGCCACGTATAGCAATCAGCCCCAGCATTTT
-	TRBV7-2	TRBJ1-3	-	CASSQSPSSGNTIYF	TGTGCCAGCAGCCAAAGCCCGAGCTCTGGAAACACCATATATTTT
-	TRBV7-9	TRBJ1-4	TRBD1	CASSRSGQAFNEKLFF	TGTGCCAGCAGCAGGAGCGGACAGGCCTTTAATGAAAAACTGTTTTTT
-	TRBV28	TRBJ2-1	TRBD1	CASQRSQGQGLIYEQFF	TGTGCCAGCCAGCGTTCCCAGGGACAGGGTCTTATCTATGAGCAGTTCTTC
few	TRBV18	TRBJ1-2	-	CASSPGSSGGYTF	TGTGCCAGCTCACCCGGATCATCGGGAGGCTACACCTTC
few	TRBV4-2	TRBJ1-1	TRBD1	CASSQSHRGNTEAFF	TGTGCCAGCAGCCAATCCCACAGGGGGAACACTGAAGCTTTCTTT
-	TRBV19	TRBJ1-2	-	CASSRGQMNYGYTF	TGTGCCAGTAGTAGGGGGCAGATGAACTATGGCTACACCTTC
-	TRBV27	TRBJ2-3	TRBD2	CASSQGTSRSTDTQYF	TGTGCCAGCAGTCAAGGGACTAGCAGAAGCACAGATACGCAGTATTTT
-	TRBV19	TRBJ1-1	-	CASSIGPNTEAFF	TGTGCCAGTAGTATAGGGCCAAACACTGAAGCTTTCTTT
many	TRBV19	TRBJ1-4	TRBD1	CASSGDRGQKLFF	TGTGCCAGTAGTGGGGACAGGGGGCAAAAACTGTTTTTT
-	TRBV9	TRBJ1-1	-	CASSVGGSLNTEAFF	TGTGCCAGCAGCGTAGGAGGCTCACTCAACACTGAAGCTTTCTTT